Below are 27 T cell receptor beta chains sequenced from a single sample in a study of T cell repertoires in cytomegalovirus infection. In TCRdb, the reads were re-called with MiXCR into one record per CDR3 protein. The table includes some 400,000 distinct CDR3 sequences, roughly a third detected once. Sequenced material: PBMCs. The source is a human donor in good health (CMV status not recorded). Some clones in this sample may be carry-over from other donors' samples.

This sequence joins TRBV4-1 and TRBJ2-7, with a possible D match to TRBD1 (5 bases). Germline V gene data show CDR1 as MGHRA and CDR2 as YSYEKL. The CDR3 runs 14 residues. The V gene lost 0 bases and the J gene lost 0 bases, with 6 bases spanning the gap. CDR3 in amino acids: CASSQEGASYEQYF. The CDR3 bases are TGCGCCAGCAGCCAAGAAGGGGCCTCCTACGAGCAGTACTTC.

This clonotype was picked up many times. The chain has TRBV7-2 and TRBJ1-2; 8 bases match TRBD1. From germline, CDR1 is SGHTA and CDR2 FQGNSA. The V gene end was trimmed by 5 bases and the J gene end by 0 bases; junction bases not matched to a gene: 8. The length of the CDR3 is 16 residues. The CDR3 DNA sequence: TGTGCCAGCAGCCTCGGGACAGGAGTCTCTAACTATGGCTACACCTTC. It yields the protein CASSLGTGVSNYGYTF.

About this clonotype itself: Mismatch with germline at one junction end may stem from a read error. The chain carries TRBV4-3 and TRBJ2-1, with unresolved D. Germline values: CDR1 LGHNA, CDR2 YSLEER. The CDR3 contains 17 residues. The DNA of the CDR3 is TGCCCCAGCAGCCAAGATCTTATCAGCGCTGGTTTGGATGCGCCGTTCTTC. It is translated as CPSSQDLISAGLDAPFF.

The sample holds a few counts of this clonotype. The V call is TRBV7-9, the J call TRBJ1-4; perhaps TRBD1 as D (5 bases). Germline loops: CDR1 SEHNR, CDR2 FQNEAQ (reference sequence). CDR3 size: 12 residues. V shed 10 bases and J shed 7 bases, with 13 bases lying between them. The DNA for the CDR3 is TGTGCCACCACGGGACCCTTTGAAAAACTGTTTTTT. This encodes CATTGPFEKLFF.

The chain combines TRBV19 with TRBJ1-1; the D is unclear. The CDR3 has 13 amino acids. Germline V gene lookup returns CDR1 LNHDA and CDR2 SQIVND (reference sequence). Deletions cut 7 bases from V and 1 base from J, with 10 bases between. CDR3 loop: CASTHAENTEAFF. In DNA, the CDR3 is TGTGCCAGTACCCATGCAGAGAACACTGAAGCTTTCTTT.

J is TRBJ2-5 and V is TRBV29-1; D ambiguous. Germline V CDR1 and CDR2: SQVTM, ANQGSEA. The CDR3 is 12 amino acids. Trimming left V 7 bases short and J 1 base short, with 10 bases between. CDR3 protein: CSAEHSQETQYF. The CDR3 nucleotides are TGCAGCGCCGAGCACAGCCAAGAGACCCAGTACTTC.

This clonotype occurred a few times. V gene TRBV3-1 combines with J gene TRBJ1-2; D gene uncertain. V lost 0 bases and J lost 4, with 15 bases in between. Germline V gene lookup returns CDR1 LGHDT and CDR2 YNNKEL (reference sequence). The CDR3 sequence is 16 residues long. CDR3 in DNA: TGTGCCAGCAGCCAAGATGATCGTCTCCCAGGCTATGGCTACACCTTC. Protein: CASSQDDRLPGYGYTF.

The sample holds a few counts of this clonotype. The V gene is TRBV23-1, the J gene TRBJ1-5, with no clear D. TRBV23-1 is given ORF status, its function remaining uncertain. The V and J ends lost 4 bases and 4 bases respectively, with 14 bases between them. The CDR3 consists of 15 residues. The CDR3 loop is CASSPLAPRNQPQHF. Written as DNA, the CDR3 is TGCGCCAGCAGTCCCTTAGCCCCGCGGAATCAGCCCCAGCATTTT.

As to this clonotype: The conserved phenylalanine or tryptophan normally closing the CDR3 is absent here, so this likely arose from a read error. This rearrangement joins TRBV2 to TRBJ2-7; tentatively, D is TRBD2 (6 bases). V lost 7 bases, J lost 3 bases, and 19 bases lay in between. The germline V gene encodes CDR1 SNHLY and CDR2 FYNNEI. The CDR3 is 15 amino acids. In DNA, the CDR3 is TGTGCCAGCAAATTGGGGACTGTTCCTAACTACGAGCAGTACTTA. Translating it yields CASKLGTVPNYEQYL.

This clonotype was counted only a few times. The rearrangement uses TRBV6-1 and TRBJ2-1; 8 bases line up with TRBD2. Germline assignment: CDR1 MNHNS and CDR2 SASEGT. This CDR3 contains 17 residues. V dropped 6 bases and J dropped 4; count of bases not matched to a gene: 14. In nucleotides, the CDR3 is TGTGCCAGCAGCCACAATCGGGGCGGGGGGAGGTACAATGAGCAGTTCTTC. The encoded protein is CASSHNRGGGRYNEQFF.

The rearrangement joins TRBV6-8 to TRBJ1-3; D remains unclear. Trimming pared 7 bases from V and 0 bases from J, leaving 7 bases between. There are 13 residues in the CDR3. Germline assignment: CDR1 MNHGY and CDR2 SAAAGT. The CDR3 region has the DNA TGTGCCAGCAATGAGGGCTCTGGAAACACCATATATTTT. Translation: CASNEGSGNTIYF.

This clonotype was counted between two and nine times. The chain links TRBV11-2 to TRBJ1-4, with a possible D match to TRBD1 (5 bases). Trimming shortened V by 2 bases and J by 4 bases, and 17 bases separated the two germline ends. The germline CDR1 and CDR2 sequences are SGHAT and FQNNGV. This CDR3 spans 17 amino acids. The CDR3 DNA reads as TGTGCCAGCAGCTTAAACGGTGCGGGGCCTGATAATGAAAAACTGTTTTTT. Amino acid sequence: CASSLNGAGPDNEKLFF.

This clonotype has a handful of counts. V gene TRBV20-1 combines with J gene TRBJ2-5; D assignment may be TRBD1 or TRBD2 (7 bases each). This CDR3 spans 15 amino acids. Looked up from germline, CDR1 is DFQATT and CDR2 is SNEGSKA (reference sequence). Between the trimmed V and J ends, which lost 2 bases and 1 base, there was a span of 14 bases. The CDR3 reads CSARSGGGGQETQYF. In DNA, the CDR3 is TGCAGTGCTAGATCAGGGGGAGGGGGCCAAGAGACCCAGTACTTC.

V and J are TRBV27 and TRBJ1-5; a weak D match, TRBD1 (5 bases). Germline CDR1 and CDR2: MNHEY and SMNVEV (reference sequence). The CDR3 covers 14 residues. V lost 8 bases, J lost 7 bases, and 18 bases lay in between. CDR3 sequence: CASSWGGKTQPQHF. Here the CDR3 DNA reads TGTGCCAGCTCCTGGGGGGGTAAGACCCAGCCCCAGCATTTT.

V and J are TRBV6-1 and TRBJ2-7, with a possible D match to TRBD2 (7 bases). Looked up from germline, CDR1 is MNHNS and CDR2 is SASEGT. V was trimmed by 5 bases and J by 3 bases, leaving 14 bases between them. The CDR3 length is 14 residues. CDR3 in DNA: TGTGCCAGCAGTTTCCGGGGAGGGGGCTACGAGCAGTACTTC. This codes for CASSFRGGGYEQYF.

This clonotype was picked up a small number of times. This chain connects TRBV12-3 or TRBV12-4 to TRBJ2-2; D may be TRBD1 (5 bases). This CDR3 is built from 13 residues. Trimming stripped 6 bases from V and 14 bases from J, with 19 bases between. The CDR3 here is CASRTPLGQSLFF. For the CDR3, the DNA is TGTGCCAGCAGAACCCCCTTGGGGCAGTCCCTGTTTTTT.

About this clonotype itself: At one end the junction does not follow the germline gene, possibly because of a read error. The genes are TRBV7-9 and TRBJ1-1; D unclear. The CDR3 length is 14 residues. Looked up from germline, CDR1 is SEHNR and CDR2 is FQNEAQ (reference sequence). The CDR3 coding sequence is TGTGCCAGCAGCCCCGGGCAGACGAACACTGAAGCTTTATTT. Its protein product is CASSPGQTNTEALF.

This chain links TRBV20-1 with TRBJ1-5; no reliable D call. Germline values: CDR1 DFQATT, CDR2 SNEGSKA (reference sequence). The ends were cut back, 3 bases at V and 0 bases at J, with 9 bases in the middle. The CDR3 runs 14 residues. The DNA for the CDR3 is TGCAGTGCTAGGCCGGCCGATAGCAATCAGCCCCAGCATTTT. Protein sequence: CSARPADSNQPQHF.

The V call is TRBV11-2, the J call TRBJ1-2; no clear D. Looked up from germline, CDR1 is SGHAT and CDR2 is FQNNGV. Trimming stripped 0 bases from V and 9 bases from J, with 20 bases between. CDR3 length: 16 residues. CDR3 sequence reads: CASSLDPSSPSIRYTF. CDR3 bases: TGTGCCAGCAGCTTAGATCCAAGCTCCCCCTCTATTCGCTACACCTTC. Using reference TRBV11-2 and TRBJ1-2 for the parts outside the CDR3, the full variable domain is EAGVAQSPRYKIIEKRQSVAFWCNPISGHATLYWYQQILGQGPKLLIQFQNNGVVDDSQLPKDRFSAERLKGVDSTLKIQPAKLEDSAVYLCASSLDPSSPSIRYTFGSGTRLTVV.

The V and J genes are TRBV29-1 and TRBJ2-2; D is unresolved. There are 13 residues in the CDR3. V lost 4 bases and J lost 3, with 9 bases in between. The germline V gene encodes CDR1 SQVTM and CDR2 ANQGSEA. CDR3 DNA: TGCAGCGTTGTAGGTCTGCACACCGGGGAGCTGTTTTTT. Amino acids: CSVVGLHTGELFF.

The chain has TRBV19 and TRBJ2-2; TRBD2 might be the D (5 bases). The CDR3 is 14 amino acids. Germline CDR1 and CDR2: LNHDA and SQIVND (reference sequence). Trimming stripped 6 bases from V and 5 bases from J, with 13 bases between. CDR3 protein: CASRIRGRTGELFF. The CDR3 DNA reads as TGTGCCAGTAGAATCCGAGGGCGGACCGGGGAGCTGTTTTTT.

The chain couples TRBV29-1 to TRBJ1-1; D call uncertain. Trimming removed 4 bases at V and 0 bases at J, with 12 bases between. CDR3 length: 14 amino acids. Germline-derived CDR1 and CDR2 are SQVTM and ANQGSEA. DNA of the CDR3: TGCAGCGTTGTAAGGTCAGTGATGAACACTGAAGCTTTCTTT. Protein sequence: CSVVRSVMNTEAFF.

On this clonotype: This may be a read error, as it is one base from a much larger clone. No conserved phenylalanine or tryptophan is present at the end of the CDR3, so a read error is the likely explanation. This CDR3 is CASSSRDGKETQYC. CDR3 nucleotides: TGTGCCAGCAGTTCAAGGGACGGAAAAGAGACCCAGTACTGC. This rearrangement joins TRBV7-8 to TRBJ2-5, with D perhaps TRBD1 or TRBD2 (5 bases each). The CDR3 extends over 14 amino acids. Per the germline V gene, CDR1 is SGHVS and CDR2 is FQNEAQ. V was trimmed by 6 bases and J by 3 bases, leaving 14 bases between them.

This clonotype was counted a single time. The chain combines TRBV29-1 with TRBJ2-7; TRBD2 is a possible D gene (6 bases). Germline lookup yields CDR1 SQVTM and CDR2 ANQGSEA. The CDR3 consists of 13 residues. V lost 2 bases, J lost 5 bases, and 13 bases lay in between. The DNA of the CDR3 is TGCAGCGTTGAAAGGTCAGGAGGGGACGAGCAGTACTTC. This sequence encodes CSVERSGGDEQYF.

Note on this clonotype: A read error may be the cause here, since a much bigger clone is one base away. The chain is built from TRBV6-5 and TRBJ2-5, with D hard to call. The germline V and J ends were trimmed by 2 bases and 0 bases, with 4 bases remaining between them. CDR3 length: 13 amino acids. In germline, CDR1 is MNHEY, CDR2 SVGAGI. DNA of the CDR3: TGTGCCAGCAGTTACGGGTACCAAGAGACCCAGTACTTC. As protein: CASSYGYQETQYF.

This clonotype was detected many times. The CDR3 is CATSVDRYNEQFF. The CDR3 bases are TGTGCCACCAGCGTTGACCGATACAATGAGCAGTTCTTC. The V and J genes are TRBV15 and TRBJ2-1, with no clear D. Germline CDR1 reads LNHNV; CDR2 reads YYDKDF (reference sequence). The CDR3 contains 13 residues. V lost 5 bases to trimming and J lost 4 bases, with 9 bases between them. The full variable domain, rest sourced from reference TRBV15 and TRBJ2-1, is DAMVIQNPRYQVTQFGKPVTLSCSQTLNHNVMYWYQQKSSQAPKLLFHYYDKDFNNEADTPDNFQSRRPNTSFCFLDIRSPGLGDTAMYLCATSVDRYNEQFFGPGTRLTVL.

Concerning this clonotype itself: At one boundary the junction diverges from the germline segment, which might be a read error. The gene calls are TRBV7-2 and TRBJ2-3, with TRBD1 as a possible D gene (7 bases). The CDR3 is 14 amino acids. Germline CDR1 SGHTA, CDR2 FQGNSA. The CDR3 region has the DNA TGTTCCAGCAGACAGGGAGGAAGCACAGATACTCAGTATTTT. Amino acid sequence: CSSRQGGSTDTQYF.